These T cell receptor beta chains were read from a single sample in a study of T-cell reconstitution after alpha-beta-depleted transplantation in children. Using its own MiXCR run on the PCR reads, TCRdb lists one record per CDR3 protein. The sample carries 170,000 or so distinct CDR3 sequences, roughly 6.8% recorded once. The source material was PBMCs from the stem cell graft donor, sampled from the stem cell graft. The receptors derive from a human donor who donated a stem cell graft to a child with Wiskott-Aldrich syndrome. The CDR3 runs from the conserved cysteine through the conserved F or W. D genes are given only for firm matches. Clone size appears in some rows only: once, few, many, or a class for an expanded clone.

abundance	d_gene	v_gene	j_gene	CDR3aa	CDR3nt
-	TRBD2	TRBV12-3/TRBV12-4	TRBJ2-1	CASSLRGRAEWDEQFF	TGTGCCAGCAGTTTACGCGGGAGGGCCGAGTGGGATGAGCAGTTCTTC
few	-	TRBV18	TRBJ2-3	CASSDQQGDTQYF	TGTGCCAGCTCAGACCAACAAGGGGATACGCAGTATTTT
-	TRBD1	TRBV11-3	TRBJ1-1	CASTSSRTGRNTEAFF	TGTGCCAGTACATCCTCCAGGACAGGGCGGAACACTGAAGCTTTCTTT
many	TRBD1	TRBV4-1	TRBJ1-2	CASSPGGAGYGYTF	TGCGCCAGCAGCCCAGGGGGGGCGGGCTATGGCTACACCTTC
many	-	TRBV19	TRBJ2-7	CASSIGSGFVYEQYF	TGTGCCAGTAGTATAGGCTCAGGGTTCGTCTACGAGCAGTACTTC
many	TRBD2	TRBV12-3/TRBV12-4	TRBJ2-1	CASSSLAGGHNEQFF	TGTGCCAGCAGTTCACTAGCGGGAGGACACAATGAGCAGTTCTTC
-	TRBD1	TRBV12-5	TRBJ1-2	CASGTDIGGEDGYTF	TGTGCTAGTGGTACGGATATAGGGGGCGAAGATGGCTACACCTTC
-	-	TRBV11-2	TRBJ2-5	CASSIGGGTQYF	TGTGCCAGCAGCATAGGGGGGGGTACCCAGTACTTC
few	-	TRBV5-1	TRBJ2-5	CASSLSQTRKETQYF	TGCGCCAGCAGCTTATCCCAGACTAGGAAAGAGACCCAGTACTTC
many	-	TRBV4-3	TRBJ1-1	CASSLVTDTNTEAFF	TGCGCCAGCAGCCTAGTAACAGATACGAACACTGAAGCTTTCTTT
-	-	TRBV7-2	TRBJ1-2	CASSLVHVLRLEGYTF	TGTGCCAGCAGCTTAGTACATGTTCTCCGGTTGGAAGGCTACACCTTC
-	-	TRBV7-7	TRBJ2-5	CASSPWGREETQYF	TGTGCCAGCAGCCCCTGGGGCCGGGAAGAGACCCAGTACTTC
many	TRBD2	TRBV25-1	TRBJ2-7	CASSLAGVTYEQYF	TGTGCCAGCAGCTTAGCGGGAGTGACCTACGAGCAGTACTTC
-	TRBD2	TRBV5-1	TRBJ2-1	CASSFGTSGGGFLNEQFF	TGCGCCAGCAGCTTCGGGACTAGCGGGGGGGGCTTCTTAAATGAGCAGTTCTTC
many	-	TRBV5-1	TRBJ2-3	CASSLGSSGATDTQYF	TGCGCCAGCAGCTTGGGGAGTAGTGGAGCCACAGATACGCAGTATTTT
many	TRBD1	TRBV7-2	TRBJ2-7	CASSLHGQAYEQYF	TGTGCCAGCAGCCTCCACGGACAGGCCTACGAGCAGTACTTC
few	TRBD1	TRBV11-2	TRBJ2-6	CASSLPSTGQGEEMDVLTF	TGTGCCAGCAGCTTACCATCGACGGGACAGGGAGAAGAGATGGACGTCCTGACTTTC
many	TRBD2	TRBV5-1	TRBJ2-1	CASSNIGTSSNEQFF	TGCGCCAGCAGCAATATAGGGACTAGCTCGAATGAGCAGTTCTTC
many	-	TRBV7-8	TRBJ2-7	CASSFRDTSYEQYF	TGTGCCAGCAGCTTTCGGGACACCTCCTACGAGCAGTACTTC
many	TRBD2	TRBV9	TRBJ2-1	CASSVLGLADNKGNEQFF	TGTGCCAGCAGCGTATTAGGGCTAGCGGATAATAAGGGCAATGAGCAGTTCTTC
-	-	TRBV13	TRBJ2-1	CASSGGRVLGNEQFF	TGTGCCAGCAGCGGAGGTCGGGTGTTAGGGAATGAGCAGTTCTTC
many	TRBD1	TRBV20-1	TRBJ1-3	CSARAGGDTIYF	TGCAGTGCTAGAGCAGGGGGGGACACCATATATTTT
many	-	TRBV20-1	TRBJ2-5	CSAPYQETQYF	TGCAGTGCTCCGTACCAAGAGACCCAGTACTTC
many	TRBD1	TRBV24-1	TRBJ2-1	CATSDLGTAHYNEQFF	TGTGCCACCAGTGATTTAGGGACAGCTCACTACAATGAGCAGTTCTTC
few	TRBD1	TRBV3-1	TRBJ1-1	CASSQDERQGAQNTEAFF	TGTGCCAGCAGCCAAGATGAACGTCAGGGGGCCCAGAACACTGAAGCTTTCTTT
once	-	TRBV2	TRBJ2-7	CASTKSRKTISYEQYF	TGTGCCAGCACCAAAAGCAGAAAAACTATCTCCTACGAGCAGTACTTC
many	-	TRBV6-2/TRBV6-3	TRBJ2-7	CASSTQLSSYEQYF	TGTGCCAGCAGCACCCAGCTCTCCTCCTACGAGCAGTACTTC
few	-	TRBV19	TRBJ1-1	CASSEALNTEAFF	TGTGCCAGTAGTGAGGCATTGAACACTGAAGCTTTCTTT
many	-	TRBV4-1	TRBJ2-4	CASSQDIRGNIQYF	TGCGCCAGCAGCCAAGATATTAGGGGAAACATTCAGTACTTC
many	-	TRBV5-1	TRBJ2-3	CASSLVHLSTDTQYF	TGCGCCAGCAGCTTGGTACACCTAAGCACAGATACGCAGTATTTT
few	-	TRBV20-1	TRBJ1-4	CSAPPDSGDGEKLFF	TGCAGTGCCCCCCCAGATTCCGGGGACGGTGAAAAACTGTTTTTT
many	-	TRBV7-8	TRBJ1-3	CASSPGTGGNTIYF	TGTGCCAGCAGCCCAGGGACCGGAGGAAACACCATATATTTT
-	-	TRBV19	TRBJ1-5	CASSIGGRNSNQPQHF	TGTGCCAGTAGTATAGGAGGGAGGAATAGCAATCAGCCCCAGCATTTT
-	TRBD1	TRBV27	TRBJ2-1	CTSSVRGLLTYNEQFF	TGTACCAGCAGTGTCAGGGGGCTACTAACCTACAATGAGCAGTTCTTC
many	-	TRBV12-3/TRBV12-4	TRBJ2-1	CASSFSGLNEQFF	TGTGCCAGCAGTTTTAGTGGGCTGAATGAGCAGTTCTTC
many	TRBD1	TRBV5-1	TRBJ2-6	CASSAPGTGSSGANVLTF	TGCGCCAGCAGCGCCCCCGGGACAGGGAGCTCTGGGGCCAACGTCCTGACTTTC